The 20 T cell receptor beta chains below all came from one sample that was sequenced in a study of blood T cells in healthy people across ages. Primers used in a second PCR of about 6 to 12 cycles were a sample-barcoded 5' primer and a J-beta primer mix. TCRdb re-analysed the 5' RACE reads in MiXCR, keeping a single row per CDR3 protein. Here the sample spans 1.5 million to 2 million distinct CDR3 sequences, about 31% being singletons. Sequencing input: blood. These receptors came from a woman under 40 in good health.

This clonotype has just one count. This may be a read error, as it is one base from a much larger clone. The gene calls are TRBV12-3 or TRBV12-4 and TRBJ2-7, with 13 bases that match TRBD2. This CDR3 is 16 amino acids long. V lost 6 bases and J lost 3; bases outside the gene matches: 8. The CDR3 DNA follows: TGTGCCAGCAGCTCCCCGGGACTAGCGGGACGCTACGAGCAGTACTTC. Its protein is CASSSPGLAGRYEQYF.

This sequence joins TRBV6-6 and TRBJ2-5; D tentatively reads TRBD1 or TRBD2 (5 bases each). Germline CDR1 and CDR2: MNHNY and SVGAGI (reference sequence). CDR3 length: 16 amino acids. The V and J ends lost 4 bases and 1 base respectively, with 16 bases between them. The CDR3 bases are TGTGCCAGCAGTTCTCAGCGAGGGGATTCCCAAGAGACCCAGTACTTC. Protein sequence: CASSSQRGDSQETQYF.

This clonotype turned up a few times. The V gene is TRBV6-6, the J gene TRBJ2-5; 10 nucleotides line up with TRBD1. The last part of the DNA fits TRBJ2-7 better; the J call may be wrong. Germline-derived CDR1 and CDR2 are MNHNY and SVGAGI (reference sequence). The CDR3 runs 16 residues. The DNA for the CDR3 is TGTGCCAGCAGATCGACCCCCGGGACAGGGGTAAGCGAGCAGTACTTC. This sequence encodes CASRSTPGTGVSEQYF.

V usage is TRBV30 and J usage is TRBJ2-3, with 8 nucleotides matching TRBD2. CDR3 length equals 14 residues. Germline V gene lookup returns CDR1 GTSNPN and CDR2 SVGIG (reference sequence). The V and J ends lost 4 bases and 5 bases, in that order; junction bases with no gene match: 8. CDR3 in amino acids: CAWNSGSLEDTQYF. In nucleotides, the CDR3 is TGTGCCTGGAACAGCGGGAGCTTAGAAGATACGCAGTATTTT.

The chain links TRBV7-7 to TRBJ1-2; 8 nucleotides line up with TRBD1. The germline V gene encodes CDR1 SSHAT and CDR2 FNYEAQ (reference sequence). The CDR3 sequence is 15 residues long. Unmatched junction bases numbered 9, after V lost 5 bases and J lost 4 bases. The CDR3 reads CASSPLGQEGYGYTF. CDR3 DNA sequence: TGTGCCAGCAGCCCGCTGGGACAGGAAGGCTATGGCTACACCTTC.

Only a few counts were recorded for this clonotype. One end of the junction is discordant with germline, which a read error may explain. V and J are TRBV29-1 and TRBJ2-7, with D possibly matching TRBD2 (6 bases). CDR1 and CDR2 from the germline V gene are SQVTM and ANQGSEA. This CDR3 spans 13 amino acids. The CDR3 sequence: CGVDGGPRDEQYF. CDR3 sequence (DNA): TGCGGCGTTGACGGGGGACCGCGGGACGAGCAGTACTTC.

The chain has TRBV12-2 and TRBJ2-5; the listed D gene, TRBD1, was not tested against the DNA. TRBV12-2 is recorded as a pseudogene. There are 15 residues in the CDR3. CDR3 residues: CASRTQDTIQETQYF. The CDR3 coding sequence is TGTGCAAGTCGCACCCAGGACACTATTCAAGAGACCCAGTACTTC.

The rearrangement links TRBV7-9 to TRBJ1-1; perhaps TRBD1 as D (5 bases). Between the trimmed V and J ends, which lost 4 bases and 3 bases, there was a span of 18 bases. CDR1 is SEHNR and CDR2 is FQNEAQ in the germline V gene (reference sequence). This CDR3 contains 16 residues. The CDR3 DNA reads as TGTGCCAGCAGCTCTTTCCGGGACGTCATATACACTGAAGCTTTCTTT. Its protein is CASSSFRDVIYTEAFF.

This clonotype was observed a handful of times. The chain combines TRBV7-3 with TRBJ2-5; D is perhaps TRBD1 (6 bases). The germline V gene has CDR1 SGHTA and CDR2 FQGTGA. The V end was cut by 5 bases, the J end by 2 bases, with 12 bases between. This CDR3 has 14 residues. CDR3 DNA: TGTGCCAGCAGCCAGGGGAATCGGCAAGAGACCCAGTACTTC. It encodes CASSQGNRQETQYF. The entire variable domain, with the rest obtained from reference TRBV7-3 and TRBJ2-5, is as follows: GAGVSQTPSNKVTEKGKYVELRCDPISGHTALYWYRQSLGQGPEFLIYFQGTGAADDSGLPNDRFFAVRPEGSVSTLKIQRTERGDSAVYLCASSQGNRQETQYFGPGTRLLVL.

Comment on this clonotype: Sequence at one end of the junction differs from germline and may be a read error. CDR3 in amino acids: CASSLLAGEYNVQFF. The CDR3 DNA reads as TGTGCCAGCTCCCTATTGGCGGGAGAATACAATGTGCAGTTCTTC. The rearrangement uses TRBV18 and TRBJ2-1; 7 nucleotides line up with TRBD2. This CDR3 contains 15 residues. Germline assignment: CDR1 KGHSH and CDR2 LQKENI. Full variable domain (remainder filled in from reference TRBV18 and TRBJ2-1): NAGVMQNPRHLVRRRGQEARLRCSPMKGHSHVYWYRQLPEEGLKFMVYLQKENIIDESGMPKERFSAEFPKEGPSILRIQQVVRGDSAAYFCASSLLAGEYNVQFFGPGTRLTVL.

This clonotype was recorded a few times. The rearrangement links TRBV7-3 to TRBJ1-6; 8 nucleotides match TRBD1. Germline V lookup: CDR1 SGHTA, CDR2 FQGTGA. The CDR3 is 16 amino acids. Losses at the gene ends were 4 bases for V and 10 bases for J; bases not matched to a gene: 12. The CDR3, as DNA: TGTGCCAGCAGCTCCACGGGGCAGGGGGCGAGATCACCCCTCCACTTT. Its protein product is CASSSTGQGARSPLHF.

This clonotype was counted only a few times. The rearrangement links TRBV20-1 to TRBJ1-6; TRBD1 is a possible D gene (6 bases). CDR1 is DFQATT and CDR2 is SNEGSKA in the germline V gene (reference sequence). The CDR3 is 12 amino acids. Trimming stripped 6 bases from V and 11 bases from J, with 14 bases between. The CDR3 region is CSAGGQQAPLHF. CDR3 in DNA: TGCAGTGCGGGAGGACAGCAGGCACCCCTCCACTTT.

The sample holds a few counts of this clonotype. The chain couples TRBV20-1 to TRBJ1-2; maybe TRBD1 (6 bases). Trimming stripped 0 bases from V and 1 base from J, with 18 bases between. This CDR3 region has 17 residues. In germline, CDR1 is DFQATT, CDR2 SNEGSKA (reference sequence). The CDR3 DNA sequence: TGCAGTGCTAGAGATCGTTTTGGGACACGCCTTAACTATGGCTACACCTTC. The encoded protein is CSARDRFGTRLNYGYTF.

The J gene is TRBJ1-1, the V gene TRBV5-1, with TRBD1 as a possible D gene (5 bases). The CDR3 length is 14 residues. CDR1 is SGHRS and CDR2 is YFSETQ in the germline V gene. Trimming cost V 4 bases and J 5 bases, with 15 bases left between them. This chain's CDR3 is CASSAGDGRTEAFF. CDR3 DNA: TGCGCCAGCAGCGCGGGGGACGGCCGTACTGAAGCTTTCTTT. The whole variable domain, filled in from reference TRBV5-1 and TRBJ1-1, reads KAGVTQTPRYLIKTRGQQVTLSCSPISGHRSVSWYQQTPGQGLQFLFEYFSETQRNKGNFPGRFSGRQFSNSRSEMNVSTLELGDSALYLCASSAGDGRTEAFFGQGTRLTVV.

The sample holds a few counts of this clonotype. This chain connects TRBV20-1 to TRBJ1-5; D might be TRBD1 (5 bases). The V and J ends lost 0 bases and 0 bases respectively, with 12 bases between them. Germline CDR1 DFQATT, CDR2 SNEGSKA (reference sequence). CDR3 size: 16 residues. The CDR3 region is CSARDSGGSSNQPQHF. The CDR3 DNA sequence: TGCAGTGCTAGAGATTCGGGGGGAAGTAGCAATCAGCCCCAGCATTTT.

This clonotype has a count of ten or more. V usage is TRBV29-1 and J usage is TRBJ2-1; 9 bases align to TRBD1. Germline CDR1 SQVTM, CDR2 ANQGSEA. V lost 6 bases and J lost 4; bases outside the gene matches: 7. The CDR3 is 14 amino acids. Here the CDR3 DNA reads TGCAGCGTGCCGTGGACAGGGGAATACAATGAGCAGTTCTTC. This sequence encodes CSVPWTGEYNEQFF.

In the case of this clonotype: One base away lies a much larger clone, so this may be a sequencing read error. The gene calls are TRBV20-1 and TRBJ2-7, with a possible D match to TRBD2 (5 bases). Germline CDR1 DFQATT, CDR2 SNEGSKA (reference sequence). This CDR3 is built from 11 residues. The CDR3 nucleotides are TGCAGTACTAGAGGGTATTACGAGCAGTACTTC. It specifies CSTRGYYEQYF.

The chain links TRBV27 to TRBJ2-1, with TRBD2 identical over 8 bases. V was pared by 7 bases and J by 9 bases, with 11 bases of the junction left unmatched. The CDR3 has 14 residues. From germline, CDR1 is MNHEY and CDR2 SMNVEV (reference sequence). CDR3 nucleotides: TGTGCCAGCACCCAGGCGGGGGGCCTTATTGAGCAGTTCTTC. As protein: CASTQAGGLIEQFF.

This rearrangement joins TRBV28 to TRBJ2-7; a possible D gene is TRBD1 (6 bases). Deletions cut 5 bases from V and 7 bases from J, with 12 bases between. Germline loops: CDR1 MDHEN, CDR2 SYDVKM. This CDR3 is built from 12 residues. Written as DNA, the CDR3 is TGTGCCAGCAGTAAAAGAGGGGGAGAGCAGTACTTC. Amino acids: CASSKRGGEQYF.

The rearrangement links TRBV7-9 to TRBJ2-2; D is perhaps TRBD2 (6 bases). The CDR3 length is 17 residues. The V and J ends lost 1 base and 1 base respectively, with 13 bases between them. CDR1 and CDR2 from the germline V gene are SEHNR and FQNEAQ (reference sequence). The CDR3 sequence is CASSLGVTRENTGELFF. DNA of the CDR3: TGTGCCAGCAGCTTAGGGGTGACTAGAGAGAACACCGGGGAGCTGTTTTTT.